This is a list of T cell receptor beta chains from one sample in a study of blood T cell repertoires in COVID-19. Sequenced by immunoSEQ multiplex PCR; TCRdb stores in-frame clones only, minus some. The sample yields approximately 44,000 clones, around four fifths seen once. The specimen was peripheral blood. The receptor set was obtained from a human donor in a cohort sampled during active COVID-19. The CDR3 runs from the conserved cysteine through the conserved F or W. D genes are given only for firm matches. For some rows the clone size is stated as once, few or many, or as a class when expanded; others skip it.

>few|TRBJ2-1|.|TRBV11-2|15
CASSLVLSPYNEQFF
TGTGCCAGCAGCTTAGTCCTTAGCCCTTACAATGAGCAGTTCTTC
>once|TRBJ1-2|.|TRBV2|15
CASSEVAGAQYGYTF
TGTGCCAGCAGTGAAGTAGCAGGGGCGCAGTATGGCTACACCTTC
>.|TRBJ2-3|.|TRBV11-1|15
CASSLGGKSTDTQYF
TGTGCCAGCAGCTTAGGCGGGAAGAGCACAGATACGCAGTATTTT
>.|TRBJ1-4|TRBD1|TRBV19|14
CASSQGVDNEKLFF
TGTGCCAGTTCTCAGGGGGTTGATAACGAAAAACTGTTTTTT
>.|TRBJ2-5|.|TRBV14|15
CASSQLGGLQETQYF
TGTGCCAGCAGCCAACTGGGGGGACTCCAAGAGACCCAGTACTTC
>.|TRBJ2-3|TRBD2|TRBV2|16
CASSEIAGAFTDTQYF
TGTGCCAGCAGTGAAATAGCGGGGGCTTTCACAGATACGCAGTATTTT
>.|TRBJ2-2|TRBD1|TRBV4-1|16
CASSRRTGDYTGELFF
TGCGCCAGCAGCCGGCGGACAGGGGATTACACCGGGGAGCTGTTTTTT
>.|TRBJ2-2|TRBD1|TRBV4-1|17
CASSQAPTGANTGELFF
TGCGCCAGCAGCCAAGCCCCGACAGGGGCGAACACCGGGGAGCTGTTTTTT
>once|TRBJ1-5|.|TRBV2|17
CASSEVGLTVSNQPQHF
TGTGCCAGCAGTGAAGTGGGTCTGACAGTGAGCAATCAGCCCCAGCATTTT
>.|TRBJ2-3|TRBD2|TRBV19|18
CASSGGAGGHPSTDTQYF
TGTGCCAGTAGTGGAGGAGCGGGGGGACACCCTAGCACAGATACGCAGTATTTT
>.|TRBJ1-2|TRBD1|TRBV7-9|14
CASSEGQGYAGYTF
TGTGCCAGCAGCGAGGGACAGGGATACGCGGGCTACACCTTC
>.|TRBJ1-1|.|TRBV6-5|13
CASVGPGRGKAFF
TGTGCCAGCGTAGGTCCCGGCAGGGGAAAAGCTTTCTTT
>.|TRBJ1-6|.|TRBV18|14
CASSPRITGSPLHF
TGTGCCAGCTCACCCCGAATTACGGGTTCACCCCTCCACTTT
>.|TRBJ2-3|TRBD2|TRBV18|13
CASSPPPAGAPSF
TGTGCCAGCTCACCACCCCCAGCGGGGGCGCCGAGTTTT
>.|TRBJ2-5|TRBD1|TRBV5-1|18
CASNLGQGKGPKEETQYF
TGCGCCAGCAACCTGGGACAGGGAAAGGGCCCTAAGGAAGAGACCCAGTACTTC
>.|TRBJ1-4|.|TRBV4-1|15
CASSQVPGAREKLFF
TGCGCCAGCAGCCAAGTCCCAGGGGCACGAGAAAAACTGTTTTTT
>.|TRBJ1-1|.|TRBV2|15
CASSGQVEGNTEAFF
TGTGCCAGCAGTGGTCAGGTGGAGGGGAACACTGAAGCTTTCTTT
>.|TRBJ2-3|TRBD1|TRBV19|16
CASSILGQGYTDTQYF
TGTGCCAGTAGTATCCTTGGACAGGGTTACACAGATACGCAGTATTTT
>.|TRBJ1-5|.|TRBV6-6|15
CASRTDSLGNQPQHF
TGTGCCAGCAGAACGGACAGTTTGGGCAATCAGCCCCAGCATTTT
>.|TRBJ1-2|.|TRBV18|14
CASSRGGQLYGYTF
TGTGCCAGCTCGCGGGGAGGGCAGCTCTATGGCTACACCTTC
>once|TRBJ2-1|.|TRBV28|15
CASSLDSRVYNEQFF
TGTGCCAGCAGTCTAGACAGTAGAGTCTACAATGAGCAGTTCTTC
>.|TRBJ1-1|.|TRBV11-2|13
CASSLTGFAEAFF
TGTGCCAGCAGTCTTACAGGGTTCGCTGAAGCTTTCTTT
>.|TRBJ1-4|.|TRBV4-1|16
CASSQGAIGVGEKLFF
TGCGCCAGCAGCCAAGGGGCAATAGGGGTTGGTGAAAAACTGTTTTTT
>.|TRBJ2-1|.|TRBV5-1|16
CASSLGGGAAYNEQFF
TGCGCCAGCAGCTTGGGGGGCGGGGCAGCTTACAATGAGCAGTTCTTC
>.|TRBJ2-2|TRBD2|TRBV7-9|15
CASSSGLADTGELFF
TGTGCCAGCAGCTCGGGACTAGCAGACACCGGGGAGCTGTTTTTT
>.|TRBJ2-2|.|TRBV27|15
CASSLRSPGAGELFF
TGTGCCAGCAGTTTAAGGTCTCCCGGGGCCGGGGAGCTGTTTTTT
>.|TRBJ1-1|.|TRBV4-1|15
CASSQKIGGLTEAFF
TGCGCCAGCAGCCAAAAAATTGGGGGCCTCACTGAAGCTTTCTTT
>.|TRBJ1-4|TRBD1|TRBV25-1|14
CASGTRGANEKLFF
TGTGCCAGCGGGACCAGGGGGGCGAATGAAAAACTGTTTTTT
>.|TRBJ2-7|TRBD1|TRBV28|13
CASIDRGTYEQYF
TGTGCCAGCATCGACAGGGGTACCTACGAGCAGTACTTC
>.|TRBJ2-1|TRBD2|TRBV11-2|15
CASSLAGGAGNEQFF
TGTGCCAGCAGCTTAGCCGGGGGGGCCGGCAATGAGCAGTTCTTC
>.|TRBJ2-2|TRBD1|TRBV5-1|13
CASQGASTGELFF
TGCGCCAGTCAGGGGGCAAGCACCGGGGAGCTGTTTTTT
>.|TRBJ2-3|.|TRBV3-1/TRBV3-2|15
CASSQSGAGTDTQYF
TGTGCCAGCAGCCAGTCTGGGGCAGGCACAGATACGCAGTATTTT
>.|TRBJ2-2|TRBD2|TRBV27|14
CASSRTSINGELFF
TGTGCCAGCAGTCGGACTAGTATTAACGGGGAGCTGTTTTTT
>.|TRBJ1-4|.|TRBV5-8|16
CASSFSRTATNEKLFF
TGTGCCAGCAGCTTCAGCAGGACTGCAACTAATGAAAAACTGTTTTTT
>.|TRBJ2-1|TRBD2|TRBV10-2|16
CASSDIAGGAPNEQFF
TGCGCCAGCAGTGATATAGCGGGGGGGGCCCCGAATGAGCAGTTCTTC
>.|TRBJ2-3|TRBD2|TRBV12-5|15
CASGPQRGVTDTQYF
TGTGCTAGTGGGCCACAGCGGGGGGTCACAGATACGCAGTATTTT
>.|TRBJ1-2|TRBD1|TRBV20-1|12
CSASEGAPGYTF
TGCAGTGCTAGTGAGGGGGCGCCTGGCTACACCTTC
>.|TRBJ2-7|.|TRBV18|11
CASSSGYEQYF
TGTGCCAGCTCCTCGGGTTACGAGCAGTACTTC
>.|TRBJ2-3|.|TRBV21-1|23
CASSILPPRSRQGNISGTDTQYF
TGTGCCAGCAGCATTCTCCCCCCCCGCTCCAGACAGGGTAATATTTCGGGCACAGATACGCAGTATTTT
>.|TRBJ2-2|TRBD2|TRBV10-2|16
CASSWGSGGAAGELFF
TGCGCCAGCAGTTGGGGTAGCGGGGGGGCCGCCGGGGAGCTGTTTTTT
>.|TRBJ2-2|.|TRBV4-1|16
CASSRGMSTNTGELFF
TGCGCCAGCAGCCGCGGAATGAGTACGAACACCGGGGAGCTGTTTTTT
>.|TRBJ2-5|.|TRBV9|16
CASSRSTGTLRLTQYF
TGTGCCAGCAGCAGGAGTACCGGGACACTCCGTTTGACCCAGTACTTC
>few|TRBJ2-7|.|TRBV18|15
CASSPQGAISNEQYF
TGTGCCAGCTCACCCCAGGGCGCGATTTCGAACGAGCAGTACTTC
>.|TRBJ2-6|.|TRBV7-9|14
CASSPLSGANVLTF
TGTGCCAGCAGCCCCCTCTCTGGGGCCAACGTCCTGACTTTC